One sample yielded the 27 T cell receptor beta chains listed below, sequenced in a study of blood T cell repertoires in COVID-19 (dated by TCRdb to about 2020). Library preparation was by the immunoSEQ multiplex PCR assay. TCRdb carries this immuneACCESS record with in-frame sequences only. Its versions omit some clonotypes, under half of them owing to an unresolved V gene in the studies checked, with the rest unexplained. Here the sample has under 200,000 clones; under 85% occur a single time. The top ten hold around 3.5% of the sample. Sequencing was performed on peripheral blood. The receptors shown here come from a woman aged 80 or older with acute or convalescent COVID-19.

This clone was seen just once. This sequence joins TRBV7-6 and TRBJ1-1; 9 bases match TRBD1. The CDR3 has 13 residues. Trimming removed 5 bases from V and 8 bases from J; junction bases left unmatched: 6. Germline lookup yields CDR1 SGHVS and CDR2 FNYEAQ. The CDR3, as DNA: TGTGCCAGCAGCCTCCCGGGACAGGGAGAAGCTTTCTTT. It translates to CASSLPGQGEAFF.

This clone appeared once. The CDR3 sequence: CASSPDSDYGYTF. Here the CDR3 DNA reads TGTGCCAGCTCACCGGACAGTGACTATGGCTACACCTTC. V gene TRBV18 combines with J gene TRBJ1-2; tentatively, D is TRBD1 (6 bases). The germline V gene encodes CDR1 KGHSH and CDR2 LQKENI. With 3 bases removed from V and 3 bases from J, the gap between germline ends came to 8 bases. The length of the CDR3 is 13 residues.

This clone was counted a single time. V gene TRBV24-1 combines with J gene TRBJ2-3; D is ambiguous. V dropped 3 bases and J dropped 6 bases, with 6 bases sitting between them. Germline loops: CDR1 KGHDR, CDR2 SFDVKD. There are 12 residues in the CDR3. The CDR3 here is CATSDPSDTQYF. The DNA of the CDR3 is TGTGCCACCAGTGATCCGTCCGATACGCAGTATTTT.

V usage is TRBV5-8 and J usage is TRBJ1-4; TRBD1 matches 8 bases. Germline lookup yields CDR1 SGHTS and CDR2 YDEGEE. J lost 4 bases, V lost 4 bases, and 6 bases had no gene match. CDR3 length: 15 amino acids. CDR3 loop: CASSHSDRDNEKLFF. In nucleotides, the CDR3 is TGTGCCAGCAGCCACTCGGACAGGGATAATGAAAAACTGTTTTTT.

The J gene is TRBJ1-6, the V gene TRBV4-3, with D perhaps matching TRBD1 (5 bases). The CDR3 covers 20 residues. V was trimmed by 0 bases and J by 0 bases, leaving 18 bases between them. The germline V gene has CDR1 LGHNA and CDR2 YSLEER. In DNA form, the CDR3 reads TGCGCCAGCAGCCAAGATCCCCCGGGAGGACACGGCTCCTATAATTCACCCCTCCACTTT. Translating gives CASSQDPPGGHGSYNSPLHF.

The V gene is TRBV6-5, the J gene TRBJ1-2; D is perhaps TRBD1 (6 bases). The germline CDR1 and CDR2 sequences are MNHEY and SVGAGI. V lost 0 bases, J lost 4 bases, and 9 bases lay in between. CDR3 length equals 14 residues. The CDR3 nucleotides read TGTGCCAGCAGTTACTCGGACAGTTCCTATGGCTACACCTTC. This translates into CASSYSDSSYGYTF.

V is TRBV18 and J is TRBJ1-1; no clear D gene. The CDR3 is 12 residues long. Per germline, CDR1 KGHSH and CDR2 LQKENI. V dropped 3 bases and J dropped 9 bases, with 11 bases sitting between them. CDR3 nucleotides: TGTGCCAGCTCACCGGAGGCAGTACAAGCTTTCTTT. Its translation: CASSPEAVQAFF.

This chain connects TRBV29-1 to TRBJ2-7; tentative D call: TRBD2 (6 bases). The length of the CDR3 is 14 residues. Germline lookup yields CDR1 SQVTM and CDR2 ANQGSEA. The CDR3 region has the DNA TGCAGTGTAACGCTCCCATCGGGGGCCTACGAGCAGTACTTC. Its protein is CSVTLPSGAYEQYF.

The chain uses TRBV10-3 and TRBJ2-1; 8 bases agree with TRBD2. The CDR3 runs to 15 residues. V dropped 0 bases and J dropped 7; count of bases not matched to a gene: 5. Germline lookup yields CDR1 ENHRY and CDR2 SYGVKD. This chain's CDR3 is CAISESREGQNEQFF. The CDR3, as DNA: TGTGCCATCAGTGAGTCCCGGGAGGGCCAGAATGAGCAGTTCTTC.

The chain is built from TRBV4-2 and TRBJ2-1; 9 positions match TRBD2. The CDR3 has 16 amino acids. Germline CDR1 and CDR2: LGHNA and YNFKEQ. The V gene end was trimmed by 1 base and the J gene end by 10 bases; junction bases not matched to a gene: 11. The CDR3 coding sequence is TGTGCCAGCAGCCAAGTTGCGGGAGGGGCAGATGGAGAGCAGTTCTTC. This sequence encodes CASSQVAGGADGEQFF.

The CDR3 reads CASREEQYEQYF. The CDR3 DNA sequence: TGTGCCAGCAGGGAGGAACAATACGAGCAGTACTTC. The chain uses TRBV6-6 and TRBJ2-7; D possibly corresponds to TRBD2 (5 bases). The CDR3 has 12 residues. CDR1 and CDR2 (germline): MNHNY, SVGAGI (reference sequence). Trimming took 6 bases from V and 4 from J, leaving 10 bases between them.

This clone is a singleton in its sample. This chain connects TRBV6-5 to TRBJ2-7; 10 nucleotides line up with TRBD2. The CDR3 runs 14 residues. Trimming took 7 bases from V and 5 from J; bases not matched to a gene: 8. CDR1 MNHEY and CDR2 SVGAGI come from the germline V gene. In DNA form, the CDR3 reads TGTGCCAGCAAATCCCTAGCGGGAGTTCACGAGCAGTACTTC. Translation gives CASKSLAGVHEQYF.

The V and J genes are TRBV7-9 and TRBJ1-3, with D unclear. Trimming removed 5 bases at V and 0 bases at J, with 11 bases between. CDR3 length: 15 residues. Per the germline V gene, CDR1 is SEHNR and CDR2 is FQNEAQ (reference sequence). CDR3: CASSPGGYSGNTIYF. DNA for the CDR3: TGTGCCAGCAGCCCTGGCGGCTACTCTGGAAACACCATATATTTT.

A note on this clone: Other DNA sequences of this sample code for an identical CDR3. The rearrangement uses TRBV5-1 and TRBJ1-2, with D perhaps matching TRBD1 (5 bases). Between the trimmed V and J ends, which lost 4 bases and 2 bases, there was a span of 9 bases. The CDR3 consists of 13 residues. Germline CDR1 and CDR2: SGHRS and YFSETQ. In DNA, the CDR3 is TGCGCCAGCAGCCCAGACAGCAACTATGGCTACACCTTC. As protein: CASSPDSNYGYTF.

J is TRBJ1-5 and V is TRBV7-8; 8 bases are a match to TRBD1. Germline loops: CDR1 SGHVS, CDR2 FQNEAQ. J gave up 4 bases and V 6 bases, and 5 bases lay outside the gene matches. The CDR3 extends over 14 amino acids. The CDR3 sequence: CASSRTGKNQPQHF. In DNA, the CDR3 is TGTGCCAGCAGTCGGACAGGGAAGAATCAGCCCCAGCATTTT. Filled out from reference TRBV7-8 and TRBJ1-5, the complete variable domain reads GAGVSQSPRYKVAKRGQDVALRCDPISGHVSLFWYQQALGQGPEFLTYFQNEAQLDKSGLPSDRFFAERPEGSVSTLKIQRTQQEDSAVYLCASSRTGKNQPQHFGDGTRLSIL.

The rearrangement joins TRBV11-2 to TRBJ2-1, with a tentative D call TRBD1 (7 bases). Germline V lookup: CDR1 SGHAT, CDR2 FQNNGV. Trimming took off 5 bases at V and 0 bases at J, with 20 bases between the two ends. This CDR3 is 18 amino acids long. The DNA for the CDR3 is TGTGCCAGCAGCCCCAGGGGGACCGGGACTCGCTCCTACAATGAGCAGTTCTTC. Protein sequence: CASSPRGTGTRSYNEQFF.

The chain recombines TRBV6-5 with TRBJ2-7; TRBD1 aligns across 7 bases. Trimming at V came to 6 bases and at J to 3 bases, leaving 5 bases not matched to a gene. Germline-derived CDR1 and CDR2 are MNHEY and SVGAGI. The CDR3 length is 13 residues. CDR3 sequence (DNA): TGTGCCAGCAGAGTAGACAGGGACTACGAGCAGTACTTC. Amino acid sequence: CASRVDRDYEQYF.

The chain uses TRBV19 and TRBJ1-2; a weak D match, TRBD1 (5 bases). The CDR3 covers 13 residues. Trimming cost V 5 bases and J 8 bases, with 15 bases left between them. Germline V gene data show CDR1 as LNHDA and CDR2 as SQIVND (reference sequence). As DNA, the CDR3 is TGTGCCAGTAGTCCGCGGGGGAGGGACGGCTACACCTTC. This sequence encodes CASSPRGRDGYTF.

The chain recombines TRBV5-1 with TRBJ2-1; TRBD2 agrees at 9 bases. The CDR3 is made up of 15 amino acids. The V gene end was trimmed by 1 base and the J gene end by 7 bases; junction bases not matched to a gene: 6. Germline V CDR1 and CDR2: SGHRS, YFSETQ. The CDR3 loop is CASSLPGGGVNEQFF. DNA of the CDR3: TGCGCCAGCAGCTTGCCGGGCGGGGGGGTAAATGAGCAGTTCTTC.

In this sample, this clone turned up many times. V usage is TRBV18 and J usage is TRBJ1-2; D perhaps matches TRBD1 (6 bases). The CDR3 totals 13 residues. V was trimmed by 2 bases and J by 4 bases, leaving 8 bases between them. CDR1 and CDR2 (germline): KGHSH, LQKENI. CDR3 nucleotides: TGTGCCAGCTCACCAGGGGGGGCCTATGGCTACACCTTC. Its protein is CASSPGGAYGYTF.

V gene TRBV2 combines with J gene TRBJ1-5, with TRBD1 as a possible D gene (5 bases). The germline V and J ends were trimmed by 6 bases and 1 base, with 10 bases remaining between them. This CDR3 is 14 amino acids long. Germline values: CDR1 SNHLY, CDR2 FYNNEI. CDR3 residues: CASRTDRSNQPQHF. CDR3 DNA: TGTGCCAGCAGGACCGACAGAAGCAATCAGCCCCAGCATTTT.

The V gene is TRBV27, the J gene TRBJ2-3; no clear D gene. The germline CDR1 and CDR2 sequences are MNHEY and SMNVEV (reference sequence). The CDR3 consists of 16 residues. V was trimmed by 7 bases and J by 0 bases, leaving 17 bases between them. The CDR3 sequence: CASTPSWAGSTDTQYF. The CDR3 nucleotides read TGTGCCAGCACCCCCTCCTGGGCCGGTAGCACAGATACGCAGTATTTT.

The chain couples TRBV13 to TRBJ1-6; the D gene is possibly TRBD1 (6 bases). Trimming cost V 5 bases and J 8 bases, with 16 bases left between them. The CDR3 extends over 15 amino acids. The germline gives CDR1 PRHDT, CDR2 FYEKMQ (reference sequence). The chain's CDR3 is CASSREQGLHSPLHF. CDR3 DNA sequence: TGTGCCAGCAGCCGAGAACAGGGCTTGCATTCACCCCTCCACTTT.

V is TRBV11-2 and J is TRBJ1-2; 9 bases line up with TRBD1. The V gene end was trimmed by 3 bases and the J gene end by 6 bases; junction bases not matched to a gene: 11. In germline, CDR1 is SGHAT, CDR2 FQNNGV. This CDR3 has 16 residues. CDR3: CASSFSGTGLKDGYTF. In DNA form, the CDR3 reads TGTGCCAGCAGCTTCTCCGGGACAGGGCTTAAGGATGGCTACACCTTC. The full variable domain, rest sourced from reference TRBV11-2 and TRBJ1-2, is EAGVAQSPRYKIIEKRQSVAFWCNPISGHATLYWYQQILGQGPKLLIQFQNNGVVDDSQLPKDRFSAERLKGVDSTLKIQPAKLEDSAVYLCASSFSGTGLKDGYTFGSGTRLTVV.

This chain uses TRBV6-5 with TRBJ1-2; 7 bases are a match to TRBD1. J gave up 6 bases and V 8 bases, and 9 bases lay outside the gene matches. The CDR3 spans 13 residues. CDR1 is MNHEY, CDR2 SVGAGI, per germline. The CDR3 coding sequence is TGTGCCAGCTTACAGGGGAGGTGGGATGGCTACACCTTC. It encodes CASLQGRWDGYTF.

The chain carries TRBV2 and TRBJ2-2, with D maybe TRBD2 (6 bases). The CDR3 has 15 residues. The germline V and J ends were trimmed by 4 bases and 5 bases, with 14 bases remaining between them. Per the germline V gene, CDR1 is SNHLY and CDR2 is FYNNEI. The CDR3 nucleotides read TGTGCCAGCAGTGCGGAGGGAGGTCGGACCGGGGAGCTGTTTTTT. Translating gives CASSAEGGRTGELFF.

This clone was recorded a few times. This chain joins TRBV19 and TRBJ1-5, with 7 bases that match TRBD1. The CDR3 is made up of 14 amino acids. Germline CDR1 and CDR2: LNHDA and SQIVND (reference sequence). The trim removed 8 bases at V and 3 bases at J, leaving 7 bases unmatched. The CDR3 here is CASAPGQTNQPQHF. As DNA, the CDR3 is TGTGCCAGTGCCCCGGGACAGACCAATCAGCCCCAGCATTTT. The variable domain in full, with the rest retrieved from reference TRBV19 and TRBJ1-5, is DGGITQSPKYLFRKEGQNVTLSCEQNLNHDAMYWYRQDPGQGLRLIYYSQIVNDFQKGDIAEGYSVSREKKESFPLTVTSAQKNPTAFYLCASAPGQTNQPQHFGDGTRLSIL.